The clone carrying this TCR beta chain was seen only a few times. What it binds is unknown. The sample comes from a study of T-cell memory formation after mild COVID-19. In the study overall: There were largely donor-specific TCR clusters.

Germline lookup yields CDR1 MGHRA and CDR2 YSYEKL. Trimming removed 4 bases at V and 4 bases at J, with 16 bases between. This CDR3 contains 15 residues. A single record per CDR3 protein comes from TCRdb applying MiXCR to the 5' RACE reads. The sample includes roughly 110,000 distinct CDR3 sequences, approximately 15% of them seen just once. Study results and limitations: Day 15 to 85 contracting clones showed balanced CD4/CD8; day 15 to 37 expanders favored CD4+.

What was sequenced was PBMCs or a T cell subset sorted from them (not recorded which). This clonotype was obtained from an adult woman who had mild COVID-19 (a few samples of this study predate the infection). Cell type and time point are not known. This chain connects TRBV4-1 to TRBJ1-1; D unresolved. The CDR3, as DNA: TGCGCCAGCAGCCCAGCGGAATGGGGAATCACTGAAGCTTTCTTT. The encoded protein is CASSPAEWGITEAFF.